Following are 27 T cell receptor beta chains from one sample sequenced in a study of post-analysis software for immune sequencing data. Study observations and caveats: Among roughly 5 TRBV segments more frequent in patients than controls were TRBV5-6, TRBV5-1 and TRBV20-1.

Presence of unique molecular identifiers characterized the TCR beta cDNA libraries. TCRdb redid the calling of the PCR reads with MiXCR, one entry per CDR3 protein. The table shows roughly 600,000 distinct CDR3 sequences, with around 47% occurring only once. Antigen specificity for these receptors is unknown. Sequenced material: blood. These receptors were taken from a girl aged 10 to 17 with multiple sclerosis.

This clonotype has just a few counts. The chain couples TRBV27 to TRBJ2-1; 10 bases are a match to TRBD2. Germline V gene data show CDR1 as MNHEY and CDR2 as SMNVEV (reference sequence). The CDR3 length is 16 residues. The J segment lost 6 bases and the V segment lost 5 bases, leaving 10 bases of the junction unmatched. The CDR3 here is CASSRTSGYTGNEQFF. The DNA of the CDR3 is TGTGCCAGCAGTAGGACTAGCGGCTATACGGGCAATGAGCAGTTCTTC.

This chain joins TRBV7-9 and TRBJ1-1; a possible D gene is TRBD1 (5 bases). Between the trimmed V and J ends, which lost 0 bases and 4 bases, there was a span of 12 bases. From germline, CDR1 is SEHNR and CDR2 FQNEAQ (reference sequence). CDR3 length: 15 residues. The CDR3 loop reads CASSLARPGPTEAFF. CDR3 coding DNA: TGTGCCAGCAGCTTAGCGCGACCGGGACCCACTGAAGCTTTCTTT.

The CDR3: CSATNGGGQPQHF. As DNA, the CDR3 is TGCAGTGCCACGAACGGGGGGGGGCAGCCCCAGCATTTT. This chain joins TRBV20-1 and TRBJ1-5, with D possibly matching TRBD1 (5 bases). The CDR3 extends over 13 amino acids. Trimming shortened V by 6 bases and J by 7 bases, and 16 bases separated the two germline ends. Germline V gives CDR1 DFQATT, CDR2 SNEGSKA (reference sequence).

This chain connects TRBV4-1 to TRBJ2-7; D perhaps matches TRBD1 (5 bases). V was cut by 1 base and J by 3 bases, with 10 bases left in between. CDR3 size: 14 residues. Germline CDR1 is MGHRA and CDR2 is YSYEKL. CDR3 nucleotides: TGCGCCAGCAGCCAAGTGGCAGGGATCTACGAGCAGTACTTC. Protein sequence: CASSQVAGIYEQYF.

The V gene is TRBV5-1, the J gene TRBJ2-3, with 7 bases identical to TRBD2. The germline gives CDR1 SGHRS, CDR2 YFSETQ. CDR3 length equals 15 residues. Trimming removed 1 base from V and 1 base from J; junction bases left unmatched: 3. The DNA for the CDR3 is TGCGCCAGCAGCTTGAGTCTAGCGGGCACAGATACGCAGTATTTT. Its protein product is CASSLSLAGTDTQYF. The whole variable domain, filled in from reference TRBV5-1 and TRBJ2-3, reads KAGVTQTPRYLIKTRGQQVTLSCSPISGHRSVSWYQQTPGQGLQFLFEYFSETQRNKGNFPGRFSGRQFSNSRSEMNVSTLELGDSALYLCASSLSLAGTDTQYFGPGTRLTVL.

The rearrangement uses TRBV18 and TRBJ1-4, with D perhaps TRBD1 (6 bases). CDR3 size: 16 residues. CDR1 KGHSH and CDR2 LQKENI come from the germline V gene. Trimming shortened V by 3 bases and J by 7 bases, and 18 bases separated the two germline ends. The CDR3, as DNA: TGTGCCAGCTCACCTAGAGGACAGCCTCTTGCTGAAAAACTGTTTTTT. Translation: CASSPRGQPLAEKLFF.

This clonotype was counted a few times. V is TRBV5-4 and J is TRBJ2-5; 7 nucleotides agree with TRBD2. Trimming at V came to 0 bases and at J to 4 bases, leaving 9 bases not matched to a gene. The CDR3 has 16 amino acids. CDR1 is SGHNT and CDR2 is YYREEE in the germline V gene (reference sequence). CDR3 sequence (DNA): TGTGCCAGCAGCTTGGCCCCCGAGACTAGCAGAGAGACCCAGTACTTC. Its translation is CASSLAPETSRETQYF.

A few counts support this clonotype. The rearrangement links TRBV4-1 to TRBJ2-1; no reliable D call. The germline V gene encodes CDR1 MGHRA and CDR2 YSYEKL. V was trimmed by 4 bases and J by 0 bases, leaving 10 bases between them. CDR3 length: 15 amino acids. CDR3 sequence reads: CASSLEPVSYNEQFF. As DNA, the CDR3 is TGCGCCAGCAGCCTAGAGCCGGTCTCCTACAATGAGCAGTTCTTC.

The rearrangement links TRBV15 to TRBJ1-4; D unresolved. Trimming took off 0 bases at V and 3 bases at J, with 8 bases between the two ends. This CDR3 spans 15 amino acids. CDR1 LNHNV and CDR2 YYDKDF come from the germline V gene (reference sequence). CDR3 in amino acids: CATSRDRGSNEKLFF. The CDR3 DNA reads as TGTGCCACCAGCAGAGATCGCGGTTCTAATGAAAAACTGTTTTTT.

The rearrangement links TRBV29-1 to TRBJ1-2; D is undetermined. Per the germline V gene, CDR1 is SQVTM and CDR2 is ANQGSEA. The V gene lost 4 bases and the J gene lost 4 bases, with 10 bases spanning the gap. The CDR3 is 12 residues long. The CDR3 reads CSVAGFSYGYTF. DNA for the CDR3: TGCAGCGTTGCGGGGTTCAGCTATGGCTACACCTTC.

This chain joins TRBV7-8 and TRBJ1-2; no reliable D call. Trimming took 1 base from V and 1 from J, leaving 10 bases between them. The germline CDR1 and CDR2 sequences are SGHVS and FQNEAQ. CDR3 length: 15 amino acids. CDR3 in DNA: TGTGCCAGCAGCTTAGTTGAGCTGATTAACTATGGCTACACCTTC. Its protein product is CASSLVELINYGYTF.

This sequence joins TRBV7-2 and TRBJ2-7, with TRBD2 as a possible D gene (5 bases). V dropped 3 bases and J dropped 7 bases, with 13 bases sitting between them. CDR3 length: 13 residues. Germline V lookup: CDR1 SGHTA, CDR2 FQGNSA. The DNA of the CDR3 is TGTGCCAGCAGCTTCGACTACTTCGGAGAGCAGTACTTC. Translation gives CASSFDYFGEQYF.

The chain has TRBV12-3 or TRBV12-4 and TRBJ2-5; D gene uncertain. The J call may be incorrect, as the DNA end agrees better with TRBJ2-7. The length of the CDR3 is 11 residues. CDR3 DNA: TGTGCCAGCAGCTGGGCTCTCGAGCAGTACTTC. Its protein product is CASSWALEQYF.

In this sample, this clonotype turned up a few times. The genes are TRBV11-2 and TRBJ1-2, with 7 bases matching TRBD1. Trimming removed 5 bases from V and 4 bases from J; junction bases left unmatched: 7. Germline lookup yields CDR1 SGHAT and CDR2 FQNNGV. There are 14 residues in the CDR3. In DNA form, the CDR3 reads TGTGCCAGCAGCCCTGACAGGGTTAGCTATGGCTACACCTTC. It translates to CASSPDRVSYGYTF. The full variable domain, its missing parts supplied by reference TRBV11-2 and TRBJ1-2, is EAGVAQSPRYKIIEKRQSVAFWCNPISGHATLYWYQQILGQGPKLLIQFQNNGVVDDSQLPKDRFSAERLKGVDSTLKIQPAKLEDSAVYLCASSPDRVSYGYTFGSGTRLTVV.

This clonotype was observed once. The chain is built from TRBV11-2 and TRBJ2-3, with 8 bases lining up with TRBD2. Per germline, CDR1 SGHAT and CDR2 FQNNGV. The V gene end was trimmed by 5 bases and the J gene end by 6 bases; junction bases not matched to a gene: 13. The CDR3 totals 16 residues. As DNA, the CDR3 is TGTGCCAGCAGCCCCTCGAACGGGGGGGCGTGGGATACGCAGTATTTT. The encoded protein is CASSPSNGGAWDTQYF. Combining the CDR3 with reference TRBV11-2 and TRBJ2-3 gives the whole variable domain EAGVAQSPRYKIIEKRQSVAFWCNPISGHATLYWYQQILGQGPKLLIQFQNNGVVDDSQLPKDRFSAERLKGVDSTLKIQPAKLEDSAVYLCASSPSNGGAWDTQYFGPGTRLTVL.

This clonotype was seen more than once but under ten times. The chain employs TRBV4-1 and TRBJ2-5, with a tentative D call TRBD2 (5 bases). Trimming shortened V by 1 base and J by 5 bases, and 14 bases separated the two germline ends. The CDR3 runs 15 residues. The germline CDR1 and CDR2 sequences are MGHRA and YSYEKL. Written as DNA, the CDR3 is TGCGCCAGCAGCCAAGCGGGAAGCCCCGGGGAGACCCAGTACTTC. Its protein product is CASSQAGSPGETQYF.

The CDR3 loop reads CASSLSFLGGNTEAFF. CDR3 DNA: TGTGCCAGCAGTTTATCATTCTTGGGCGGGAACACTGAAGCTTTCTTT. The chain is built from TRBV27 and TRBJ1-1; no reliable D call. The CDR3 is 16 residues long. Deletions cut 0 bases from V and 1 base from J, with 12 bases between. Germline CDR1 is MNHEY and CDR2 is SMNVEV (reference sequence).

J is TRBJ2-3 and V is TRBV20-1, with D possibly TRBD2 on 6 matching bases. Germline V lookup: CDR1 DFQATT, CDR2 SNEGSKA (reference sequence). The germline V and J ends were trimmed by 3 bases and 2 bases, with 15 bases remaining between them. CDR3 size: 15 residues. The CDR3 DNA follows: TGCAGTGCTAGTCTTGGTAGCGGATACACAGATACGCAGTATTTT. This encodes CSASLGSGYTDTQYF.

The chain joins TRBV5-1 to TRBJ2-1; 12 bases line up with TRBD2. The CDR3 has 18 residues. Germline CDR1 and CDR2: SGHRS and YFSETQ. Unmatched junction bases numbered 8, after V lost 3 bases and J lost 1 base. CDR3 residues: CASSSLAGGFGSYNEQFF. The CDR3, as DNA: TGCGCCAGCAGCTCCCTAGCGGGGGGGTTCGGATCCTACAATGAGCAGTTCTTC.

This clonotype turned up a few times. This sequence joins TRBV10-3 and TRBJ2-5, with D uncertain. The germline CDR1 and CDR2 sequences are ENHRY and SYGVKD. The V and J ends lost 0 bases and 5 bases respectively, with 13 bases between them. The length of the CDR3 is 15 residues. The CDR3 nucleotides are TGTGCCATCAGTGAGTCGAACGGCCCAGCGGAGACCCAGTACTTC. Translation: CAISESNGPAETQYF.

The CDR3 DNA sequence: TGTGCCAGCAGTCGGACAGGGCGCAATCAGCCCCAGCATTTT. It codes for CASSRTGRNQPQHF. J is TRBJ1-5 and V is TRBV12-3 or TRBV12-4, with 8 positions matching TRBD1. V was clipped by 5 bases and J by 2 bases; unmatched bases: 2. This CDR3 has 14 residues.

The chain couples TRBV20-1 to TRBJ2-5; 14 nucleotides agree with TRBD2. The ends lost 3 bases at V and 4 bases at J; junction bases unmatched: 7. This CDR3 contains 16 residues. CDR1 is DFQATT and CDR2 is SNEGSKA in the germline V gene (reference sequence). CDR3 region: CSASPTSGGVTETQYF. The DNA of the CDR3 is TGCAGTGCTAGTCCGACTAGCGGGGGGGTAACAGAGACCCAGTACTTC.

This clonotype occurred a few times. CDR3 DNA: TGTGCCAGCAGAACGGGCATGAACACTGAAGCTTTCTTT. This sequence encodes CASRTGMNTEAFF. The gene calls are TRBV2 and TRBJ1-1; D unresolved. The germline V and J ends were trimmed by 6 bases and 0 bases, with 8 bases remaining between them. Germline V gene lookup returns CDR1 SNHLY and CDR2 FYNNEI. The CDR3 is 13 amino acids. Filled out from reference TRBV2 and TRBJ1-1, the complete variable domain reads EPEVTQTPSHQVTQMGQEVILRCVPISNHLYFYWYRQILGQKVEFLVSFYNNEISEKSEIFDDQFSVERPDGSNFTLKIRSTKLEDSAMYFCASRTGMNTEAFFGQGTRLTVV.

This clonotype was seen a single time. J is TRBJ2-7 and V is TRBV13; D assignment may be TRBD1 or TRBD2 (5 bases each). Trimming pared 4 bases from V and 10 bases from J, leaving 20 bases between. The germline gives CDR1 PRHDT, CDR2 FYEKMQ (reference sequence). This CDR3 has 14 residues. CDR3 region: CASSSIHQGENQYF. For the CDR3, the DNA is TGTGCCAGCAGCTCTATTCATCAGGGAGAAAACCAGTACTTC. The full variable domain, with the rest looked up from reference TRBV13 and TRBJ2-7, is AAGVIQSPRHLIKEKRETATLKCYPIPRHDTVYWYQQGPGQDPQFLISFYEKMQSDKGSIPDRFSAQQFSDYHSELNMSSLELGDSALYFCASSSIHQGENQYFGPGTRLTVT.

The chain carries TRBV12-5 and TRBJ2-7, with 7 bases aligning to TRBD1. V gave up 0 bases and J gave up 0 bases; unmatched junction bases: 2. The CDR3 contains 15 residues. Germline V gene lookup returns CDR1 LGHNT and CDR2 FRNRAP. The CDR3 nucleotides read TGTGCTAGTGGTTTGGTAGGGGGCCGCTCCTACGAGCAGTACTTC. This translates into CASGLVGGRSYEQYF. Using reference TRBV12-5 and TRBJ2-7 for the parts outside the CDR3, the full variable domain is DARVTQTPRHKVTEMGQEVTMRCQPILGHNTVFWYRQTMMQGLELLAYFRNRAPLDDSGMPKDRFSAEMPDATLATLKIQPSEPRDSAVYFCASGLVGGRSYEQYFGPGTRLTVT.

The chain joins TRBV7-2 to TRBJ1-5; 7 positions agree with TRBD1. The germline V gene has CDR1 SGHTA and CDR2 FQGNSA. CDR3 length equals 15 residues. With V trimmed by 5 bases and J by 3 bases, 7 bases remained unmatched. CDR3 amino acids: CASSMSGQHNQPQHF. The CDR3 DNA sequence: TGTGCCAGCAGCATGTCGGGACAGCACAATCAGCCCCAGCATTTT.

A remark on this clonotype: Its ends do not fully match the called genes, so a read error is possible. The chain combines TRBV5-1 with TRBJ2-3, with 8 bases matching TRBD2. CDR3 length: 14 residues. CDR1 is SGHRS, CDR2 YFSETQ, per germline. DNA for the CDR3: TGCGCCGGCAGCTCCGGGGGGGCAGCAGATACGCAGTATTTT. Protein product: CAGSSGGAADTQYF.